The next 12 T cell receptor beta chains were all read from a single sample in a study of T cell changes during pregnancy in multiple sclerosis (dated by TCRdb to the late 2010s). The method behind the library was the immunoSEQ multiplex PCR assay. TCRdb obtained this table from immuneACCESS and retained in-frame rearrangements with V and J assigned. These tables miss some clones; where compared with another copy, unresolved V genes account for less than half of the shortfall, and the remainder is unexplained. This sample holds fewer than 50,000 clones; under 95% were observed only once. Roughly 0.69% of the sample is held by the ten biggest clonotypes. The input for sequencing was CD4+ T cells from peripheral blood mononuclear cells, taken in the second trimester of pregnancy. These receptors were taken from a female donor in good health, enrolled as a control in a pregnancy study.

DNA of the CDR3: TGCAGCGTCTTGTTCCGCGTTCAGGGGCCAATCTACGAGCAGTACTTC. Amino acids: CSVLFRVQGPIYEQYF. J is TRBJ2-7 and V is TRBV29-1; the D gene is possibly TRBD1 (6 bases). The germline V gene has CDR1 SQVTM and CDR2 ANQGSEA. With 6 bases removed from V and 3 bases from J, the gap between germline ends came to 24 bases. This CDR3 contains 16 residues.

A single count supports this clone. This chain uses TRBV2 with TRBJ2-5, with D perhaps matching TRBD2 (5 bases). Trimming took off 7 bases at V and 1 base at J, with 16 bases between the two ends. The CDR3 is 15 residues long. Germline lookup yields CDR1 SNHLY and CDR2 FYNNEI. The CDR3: CASTLRRRSQETQYF. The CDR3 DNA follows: TGTGCCAGCACCCTCAGGAGGAGGTCCCAAGAGACCCAGTACTTC.

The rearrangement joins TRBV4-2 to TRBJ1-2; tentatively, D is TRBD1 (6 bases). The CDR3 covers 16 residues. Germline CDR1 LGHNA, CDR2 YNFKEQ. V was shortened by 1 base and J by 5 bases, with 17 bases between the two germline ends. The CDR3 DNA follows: TGTGCCAGCAGCCAAGGGGGCGGGGGGCGCGAGTATGGCTACACCTTC. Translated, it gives CASSQGGGGREYGYTF.

CDR3: CASSLDRGIGSPLHF. Written as DNA, the CDR3 is TGTGCCAGCAGCCTGGACAGGGGAATCGGTTCACCCCTCCACTTT. The chain is built from TRBV5-4 and TRBJ1-6, with TRBD1 matching 9 bases. The CDR3 contains 15 residues. The germline V gene has CDR1 SGHNT and CDR2 YYREEE (reference sequence). V lost 4 bases and J lost 9; bases outside the gene matches: 8.

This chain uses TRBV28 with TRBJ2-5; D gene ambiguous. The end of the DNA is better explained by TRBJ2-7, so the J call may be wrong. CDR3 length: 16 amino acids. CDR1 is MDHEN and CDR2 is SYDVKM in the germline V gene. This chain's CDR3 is CASSLGDAVKEDEQYF. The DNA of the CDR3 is TGTGCCAGCAGTTTGGGCGACGCCGTGAAGGAAGACGAGCAGTACTTC.

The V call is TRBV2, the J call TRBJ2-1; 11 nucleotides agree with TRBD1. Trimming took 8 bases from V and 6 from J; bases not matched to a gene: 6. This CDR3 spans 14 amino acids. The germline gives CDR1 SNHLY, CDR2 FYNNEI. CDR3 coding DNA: TGTGCCAGCCACGGACAGGGGGCTTCCAATGAGCAGTTCTTC. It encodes CASHGQGASNEQFF.

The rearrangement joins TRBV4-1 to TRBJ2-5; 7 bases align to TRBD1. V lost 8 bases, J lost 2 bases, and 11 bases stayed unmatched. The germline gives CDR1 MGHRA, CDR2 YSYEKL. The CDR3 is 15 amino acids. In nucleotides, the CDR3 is TGCGCCAGCCCGTATGGGGGACAGATACAAGAGACCCAGTACTTC. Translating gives CASPYGGQIQETQYF.

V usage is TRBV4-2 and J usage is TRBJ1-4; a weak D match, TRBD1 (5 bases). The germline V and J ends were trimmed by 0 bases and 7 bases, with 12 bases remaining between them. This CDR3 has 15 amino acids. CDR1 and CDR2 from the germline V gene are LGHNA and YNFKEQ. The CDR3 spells CASSQDPGLGEKLFF. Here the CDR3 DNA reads TGTGCCAGCAGCCAAGATCCAGGGTTGGGTGAAAAACTGTTTTTT.

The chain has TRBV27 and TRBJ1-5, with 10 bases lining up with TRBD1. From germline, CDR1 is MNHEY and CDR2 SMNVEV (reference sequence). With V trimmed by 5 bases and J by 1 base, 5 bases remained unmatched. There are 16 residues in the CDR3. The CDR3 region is CASSQWTGGSNQPQHF. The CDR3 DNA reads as TGTGCCAGCAGTCAGTGGACAGGGGGAAGCAATCAGCCCCAGCATTTT.

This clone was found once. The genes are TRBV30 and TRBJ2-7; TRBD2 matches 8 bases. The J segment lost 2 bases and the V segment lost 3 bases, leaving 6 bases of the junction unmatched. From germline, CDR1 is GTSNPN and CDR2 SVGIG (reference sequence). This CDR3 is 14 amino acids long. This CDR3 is CAWRPGGTPYEQYF. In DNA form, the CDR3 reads TGTGCCTGGAGGCCGGGAGGGACCCCCTACGAGCAGTACTTC.

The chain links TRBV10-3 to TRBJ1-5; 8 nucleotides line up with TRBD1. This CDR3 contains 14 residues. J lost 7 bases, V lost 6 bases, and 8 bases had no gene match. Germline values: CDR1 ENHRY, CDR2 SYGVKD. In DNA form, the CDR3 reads TGTGCCATCAGCCCCGGACAGGGAGAACAGCCCCAGCATTTT. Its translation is CAISPGQGEQPQHF.

The DNA for the CDR3 is TGTGCCAGCAGCTCGGGACAGGGTAATGAAAAACTGTTTTTT. Translation: CASSSGQGNEKLFF. This chain joins TRBV7-9 and TRBJ1-4, with 9 bases matching TRBD1. The CDR3 is made up of 14 amino acids. The J segment lost 4 bases and the V segment lost 4 bases, leaving 1 base of the junction unmatched. The germline V gene has CDR1 SEHNR and CDR2 FQNEAQ (reference sequence).